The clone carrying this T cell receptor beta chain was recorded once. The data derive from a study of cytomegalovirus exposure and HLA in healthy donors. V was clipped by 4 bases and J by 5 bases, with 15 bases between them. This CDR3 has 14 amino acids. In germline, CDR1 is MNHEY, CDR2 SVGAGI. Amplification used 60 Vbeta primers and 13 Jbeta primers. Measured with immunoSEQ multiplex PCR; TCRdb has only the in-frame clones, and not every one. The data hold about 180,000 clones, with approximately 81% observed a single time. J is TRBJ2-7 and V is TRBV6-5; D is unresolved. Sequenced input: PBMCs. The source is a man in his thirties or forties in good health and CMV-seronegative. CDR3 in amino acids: CASSSRGLRDEQYF. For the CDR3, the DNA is TGTGCCAGCAGTTCTCGCGGCTTACGGGACGAGCAGTACTTC.